The clone carrying this T cell receptor (beta chain) was seen many times. Antigen: not known. This record belongs to a study of identical twins. CDR1 is SQVTM, CDR2 ANQGSEA, per germline. V was trimmed by 4 bases and J by 5 bases, leaving 17 bases between them. The CDR3 contains 14 residues. TCRdb reanalysed the 5' RACE reads using MiXCR and keeps one entry per CDR3 protein. The sample comprises roughly 290,000 distinct CDR3 sequences, approximately 8.5% of which are singletons, and 2.1% rests with the top ten. Study-level findings and limits: Clonotypes of the beta chain that were abundant in cord blood carried fewer insertions (memory repertoires showed none). Zero-insertion analyses could be partly confounded by invariant MAIT and iNKT cells.

These data are also associated with another study on yellow fever vaccine responses in identical twins.

Sequencing was performed on memory (CD45RO+) T cells sorted from blood. The gene calls are TRBV29-1 and TRBJ2-5; D might be TRBD2 (6 bases). The TCR originated in a woman younger than 30 in good health. The CDR3 region is CSVGPSAELETQYF. CDR3 bases: TGCAGCGTTGGCCCTAGCGCCGAATTGGAGACCCAGTACTTC.